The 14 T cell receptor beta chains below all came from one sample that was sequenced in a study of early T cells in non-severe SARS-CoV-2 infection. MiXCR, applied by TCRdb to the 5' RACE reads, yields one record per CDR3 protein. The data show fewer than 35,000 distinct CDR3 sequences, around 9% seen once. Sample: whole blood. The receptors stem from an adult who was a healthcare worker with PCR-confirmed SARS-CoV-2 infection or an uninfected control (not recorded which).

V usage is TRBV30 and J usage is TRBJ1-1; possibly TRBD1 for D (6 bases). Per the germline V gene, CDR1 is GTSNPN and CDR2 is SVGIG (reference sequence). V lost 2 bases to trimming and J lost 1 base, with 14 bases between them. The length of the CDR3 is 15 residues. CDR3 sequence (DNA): TGTGCCTGGAGTTGGACAGTCTCAGGGAACACTGAAGCTTTCTTT. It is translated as CAWSWTVSGNTEAFF.

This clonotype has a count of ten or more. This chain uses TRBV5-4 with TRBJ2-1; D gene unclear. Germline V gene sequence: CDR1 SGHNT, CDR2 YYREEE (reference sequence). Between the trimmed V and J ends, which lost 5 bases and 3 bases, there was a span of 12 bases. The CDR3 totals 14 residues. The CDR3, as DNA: TGTGCCAGCAGTTTCATCGACAACTACAATGAGCAGTTCTTC. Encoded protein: CASSFIDNYNEQFF.

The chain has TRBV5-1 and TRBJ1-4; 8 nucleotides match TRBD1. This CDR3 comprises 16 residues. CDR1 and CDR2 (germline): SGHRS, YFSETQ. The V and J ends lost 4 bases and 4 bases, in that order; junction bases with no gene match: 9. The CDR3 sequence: CASSPTGDGVNEKLFF. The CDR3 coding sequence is TGCGCCAGCAGCCCGACAGGGGATGGGGTTAATGAAAAACTGTTTTTT.

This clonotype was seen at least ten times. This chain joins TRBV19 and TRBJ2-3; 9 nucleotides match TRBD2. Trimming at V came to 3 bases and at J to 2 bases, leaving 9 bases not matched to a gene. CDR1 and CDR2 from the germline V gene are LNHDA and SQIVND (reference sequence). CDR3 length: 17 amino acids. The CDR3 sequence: CASSIWSSGAFTDTQYF. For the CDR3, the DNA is TGTGCCAGTAGTATTTGGTCTAGCGGGGCCTTCACAGATACGCAGTATTTT.

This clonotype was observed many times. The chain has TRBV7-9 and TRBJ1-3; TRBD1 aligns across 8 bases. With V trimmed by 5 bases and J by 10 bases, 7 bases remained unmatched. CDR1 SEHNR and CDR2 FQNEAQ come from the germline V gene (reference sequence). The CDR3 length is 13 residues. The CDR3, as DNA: TGTGCCAGCAGCAAAGGGACAGGTTTGACCATATATTTT. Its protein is CASSKGTGLTIYF. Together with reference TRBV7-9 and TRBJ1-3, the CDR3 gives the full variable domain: DTGVSQNPRHKITKRGQNVTFRCDPISEHNRLYWYRQTLGQGPEFLTYFQNEAQLEKSRLLSDRFSAERPKGSFSTLEIQRTEQGDSAMYLCASSKGTGLTIYFGEGSWLTVV.

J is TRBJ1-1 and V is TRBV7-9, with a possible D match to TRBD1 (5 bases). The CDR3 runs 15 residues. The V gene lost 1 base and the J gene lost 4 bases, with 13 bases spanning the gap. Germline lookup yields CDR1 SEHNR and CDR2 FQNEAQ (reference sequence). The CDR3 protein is CASSLELGLGTEAFF. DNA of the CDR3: TGTGCCAGCAGCTTAGAGCTGGGGCTGGGCACTGAAGCTTTCTTT.

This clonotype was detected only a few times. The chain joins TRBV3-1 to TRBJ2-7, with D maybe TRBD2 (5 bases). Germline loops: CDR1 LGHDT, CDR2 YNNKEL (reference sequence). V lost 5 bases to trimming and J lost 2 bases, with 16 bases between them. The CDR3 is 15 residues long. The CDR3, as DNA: TGTGCCAGCAGCGAGAGGAGGATCACCCCCTACGAGCAGTACTTC. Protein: CASSERRITPYEQYF.

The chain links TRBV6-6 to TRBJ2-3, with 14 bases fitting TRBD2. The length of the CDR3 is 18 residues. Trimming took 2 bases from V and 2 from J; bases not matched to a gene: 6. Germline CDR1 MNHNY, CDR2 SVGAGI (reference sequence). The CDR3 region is CASSYTTSGGAATDTQYF. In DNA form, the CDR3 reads TGTGCCAGCAGTTACACGACTAGCGGGGGGGCCGCCACAGATACGCAGTATTTT.

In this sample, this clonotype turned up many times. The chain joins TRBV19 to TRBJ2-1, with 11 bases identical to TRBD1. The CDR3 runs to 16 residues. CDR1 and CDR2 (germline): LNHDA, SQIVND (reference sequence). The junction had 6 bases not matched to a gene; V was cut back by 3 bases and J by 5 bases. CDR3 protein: CASSILPGQGDNEQFF. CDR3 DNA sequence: TGTGCCAGTAGTATCCTACCGGGACAGGGGGACAATGAGCAGTTCTTC.

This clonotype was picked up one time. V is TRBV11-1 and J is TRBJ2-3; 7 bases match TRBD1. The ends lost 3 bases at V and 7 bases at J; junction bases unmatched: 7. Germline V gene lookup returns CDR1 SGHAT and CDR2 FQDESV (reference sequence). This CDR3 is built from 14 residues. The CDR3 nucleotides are TGTGCCAGCAGCTTCCAAGGGGGCAGGAATACGCAGTATTTT. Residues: CASSFQGGRNTQYF.

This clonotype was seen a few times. CDR3 DNA: TGTGCCAGCAGTGACGGACGGGGCGCCGGGGAGCTGTTTTTT. Translating gives CASSDGRGAGELFF. The chain recombines TRBV25-1 with TRBJ2-2; the D gene could be TRBD1 or TRBD2 (5 bases each). Trimming took off 3 bases at V and 6 bases at J, with 11 bases between the two ends. There are 14 residues in the CDR3. Germline assignment: CDR1 MGHDK and CDR2 SYGVNS.

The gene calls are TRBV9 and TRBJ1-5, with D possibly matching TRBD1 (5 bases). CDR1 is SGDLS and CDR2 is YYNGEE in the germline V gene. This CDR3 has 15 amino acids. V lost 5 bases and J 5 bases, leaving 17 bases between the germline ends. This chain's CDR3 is CASSPGTNRDQPQHF. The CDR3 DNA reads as TGTGCCAGCAGTCCTGGGACCAACCGAGATCAGCCCCAGCATTTT.

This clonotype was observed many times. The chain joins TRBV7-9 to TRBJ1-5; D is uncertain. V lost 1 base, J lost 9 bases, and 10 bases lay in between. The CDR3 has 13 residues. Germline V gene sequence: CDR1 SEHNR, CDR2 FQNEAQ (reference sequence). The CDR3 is CASSLGVEWPQHF. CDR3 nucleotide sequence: TGTGCCAGCAGCTTAGGAGTTGAGTGGCCCCAGCATTTT. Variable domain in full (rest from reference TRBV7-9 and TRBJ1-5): DTGVSQNPRHKITKRGQNVTFRCDPISEHNRLYWYRQTLGQGPEFLTYFQNEAQLEKSRLLSDRFSAERPKGSFSTLEIQRTEQGDSAMYLCASSLGVEWPQHFGDGTRLSIL.

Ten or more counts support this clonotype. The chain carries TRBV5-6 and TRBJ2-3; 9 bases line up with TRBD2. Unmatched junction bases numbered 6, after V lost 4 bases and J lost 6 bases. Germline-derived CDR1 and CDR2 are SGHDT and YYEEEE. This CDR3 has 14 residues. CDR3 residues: CASSSGGHHDTQYF. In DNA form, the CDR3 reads TGTGCCAGCAGCAGCGGGGGGCACCACGATACGCAGTATTTT. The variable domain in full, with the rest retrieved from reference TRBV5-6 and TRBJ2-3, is DAGVTQSPTHLIKTRGQQVTLRCSPKSGHDTVSWYQQALGQGPQFIFQYYEEEERQRGNFPDRFSGHQFPNYSSELNVNALLLGDSALYLCASSSGGHHDTQYFGPGTRLTVL.